Following are 32 T cell receptor delta chains from one sample sequenced in a study of gamma-delta T cells after stem cell transplantation. TCRdb called clones anew from the RT-PCR reads with CATT. The sample consists of about 11,000 delta-chain clones, less than 50% of them appearing once. Input material: gamma-delta T cells. The receptors were gathered from a human donor. It is not recorded whose cells these are; they may come from a transplant donor.

The chain uses TRDV1 and TRDJ1; D is possibly TRDD3 (6 bases). The CDR3 contains 18 residues. From germline, CDR1 is TSWWSYY and CDR2 QGS. Trimming took 3 bases from V and 4 from J, leaving 24 bases between them. The CDR3 loop is CALGDTLWRGSLNDKLIF. CDR3 DNA: TGTGCTCTTGGGGATACGCTATGGCGGGGATCCTTAAACGATAAACTCATCTTT.

Only a few counts were recorded for this clone. The chain carries TRDV3 and TRDJ3; D not certain. CDR1 and CDR2 from the germline V gene are TVYSNPD and GDNSRS (reference sequence). With 4 bases removed from V and 0 bases from J, the gap between germline ends came to 22 bases. The CDR3 totals 19 residues. The CDR3 nucleotides read TGTGCCTCGTCCCCCGGTCCTCGTCACCTCTCCTGGGACACCCGACAGATGTTTTTC. Protein sequence: CASSPGPRHLSWDTRQMFF.

V gene TRDV1 combines with J gene TRDJ1; a weak D match, TRDD3 (5 bases). Trimming pared 0 bases from V and 1 base from J, leaving 24 bases between. Per germline, CDR1 TSWWSYY and CDR2 QGS. This CDR3 region has 20 residues. In nucleotides, the CDR3 is TGTGCTCTTGGGGAACTTTCCCAATCGGTTTCGGATAAGTCCACCGATAAACTCATCTTT. It translates to CALGELSQSVSDKSTDKLIF.

The CDR3 nucleotides read TGTGCTCTTGGGGAGCATTCTTCCTACACTCATACTGTATCCTACACCGATAAACTCATCTTT. Encoded protein: CALGEHSSYTHTVSYTDKLIF. This chain joins TRDV1 and TRDJ1, with TRDD2 identical over 8 bases. This CDR3 is 21 amino acids long. Germline lookup yields CDR1 TSWWSYY and CDR2 QGS. Trimming took 3 bases from V and 0 from J; bases not matched to a gene: 21.

This clone was detected only a few times. A read error is possible here, since a much larger clone lies one base away. The rearrangement links TRDV2 to TRDJ1, with D perhaps TRDD3 (5 bases). CDR3 length: 17 amino acids. Germline CDR1 GEAIGNYY, CDR2 EKD. Trimming cost V 0 bases and J 0 bases, with 16 bases left between them. The CDR3 reads CACDTAGRRGDTDKLIF. Written as DNA, the CDR3 is TGTGCCTGTGACACCGCGGGGAGAAGGGGGGACACCGATAAACTCATCTTT.

This clone was picked up a small number of times. The chain joins TRDV2 to TRDJ1; tentatively, D is TRDD3 (6 bases). CDR1 and CDR2 (germline): GEAIGNYY, EKD. The CDR3 extends over 15 amino acids. V lost 9 bases and J lost 0, with 19 bases in between. The chain's CDR3 is CALGGASPYTDKLIF. The CDR3 DNA is TGTGCCCTTGGGGGGGCCTCGCCTTACACCGATAAACTCATCTTT.

Note on this clone: Other DNA sequences within the sample encode an identical CDR3. This chain connects TRDV1 to TRDJ1; 11 positions match TRDD3. V gave up 3 bases and J gave up 0 bases; unmatched junction bases: 21. This CDR3 is built from 22 residues. From germline, CDR1 is TSWWSYY and CDR2 QGS. CDR3 in DNA: TGTGCTCTTGGGGAGATCTTCCCCTCCTACTGGGGGATAGCCCCCTACACCGATAAACTCATCTTT. This gives the protein CALGEIFPSYWGIAPYTDKLIF.

The V call is TRDV1, the J call TRDJ1; 8 bases align to TRDD3. CDR3 length: 16 residues. Trimming at V came to 11 bases and at J to 4 bases, leaving 18 bases not matched to a gene. CDR1 is TSWWSYY and CDR2 is QGS in the germline V gene. The DNA of the CDR3 is TGTGCTTTTGAGACCTACGGGATACGCGGGGTCGATAAACTCATCTTT. This encodes CAFETYGIRGVDKLIF.

The J gene is TRDJ1, the V gene TRDV1; D may be TRDD3 (5 bases). CDR3 length: 16 amino acids. Trimming cost V 1 base and J 0 bases, with 12 bases left between them. Germline CDR1 and CDR2: TSWWSYY and QGS. Here the CDR3 reads CALGEQKGSNTDKLIF. In nucleotides, the CDR3 is TGTGCTCTTGGGGAACAGAAGGGATCGAACACCGATAAACTCATCTTT.

The rearrangement links TRDV2 to TRDJ1; weak D call: TRDD2 (7 bases). CDR1 and CDR2 from the germline V gene are GEAIGNYY and EKD. This CDR3 region has 20 residues. Trimming stripped 0 bases from V and 10 bases from J, with 35 bases between. CDR3: CACDTGKFSYVLLGDTGLIF. CDR3 sequence (DNA): TGTGCCTGTGACACCGGGAAATTTTCCTACGTTCTCCTTGGTGATACGGGACTCATCTTT.

This clone was recorded once. The chain couples TRDV1 to TRDJ1; D is possibly TRDD3 (6 bases). Germline V gene data show CDR1 as TSWWSYY and CDR2 as QGS. CDR3 length equals 17 residues. V was pared by 2 bases and J by 4 bases, with 20 bases between. The CDR3 DNA sequence: TGTGCTCTTGGGGAAATGTCTGGGGACGGAAAGGGCGATAAACTCATCTTT. It translates to CALGEMSGDGKGDKLIF.

The genes are TRDV2 and TRDJ2; D perhaps matches TRDD3 (8 bases). The V gene lost 3 bases and the J gene lost 0 bases, with 16 bases spanning the gap. The germline V gene has CDR1 GEAIGNYY and CDR2 EKD. This CDR3 region has 17 residues. Here the CDR3 DNA reads TGTGCCTGTGACTTCCTACTGGGGGGCGCTTTGACAGCACAACTCTTCTTT. The encoded protein is CACDFLLGGALTAQLFF.

By share, this clone ranks as medium-sized (0.01 to 0.1%). The chain has TRDV2 and TRDJ3, with 8 bases aligning to TRDD3. CDR3 size: 19 residues. Germline CDR1 reads GEAIGNYY; CDR2 reads EKD. The V and J ends lost 0 bases and 0 bases, in that order; junction bases with no gene match: 6. For the CDR3, the DNA is TGTGCCTGTGACACCGACTGGGGGCCCCGCTCCTGGGACACCCGACAGATGTTTTTC. Protein product: CACDTDWGPRSWDTRQMFF.

This clone turned up a few times. This may arise from a read error, as a much more abundant clone is one base away. V is TRDV2 and J is TRDJ1, with 7 bases identical to TRDD3. V gave up 2 bases and J gave up 0 bases; unmatched junction bases: 11. Germline CDR1 reads GEAIGNYY; CDR2 reads EKD. There are 17 residues in the CDR3. CDR3 residues: CACDNDEWGDDTDKLIF. CDR3 nucleotide sequence: TGTGCCTGTGACAATGATGAGTGGGGGGATGACACCGATAAACTCATCTTT.

This clone was observed a handful of times. The J gene is TRDJ1, the V gene TRDV1; 7 nucleotides align to TRDD3. This CDR3 has 16 amino acids. Germline CDR1 reads TSWWSYY; CDR2 reads QGS. With V trimmed by 0 bases and J by 2 bases, 6 bases remained unmatched. The CDR3 DNA is TGTGCTCTTGGGGAACTATGCTTGGGGGAGACCGATAAACTCATCTTT. Protein product: CALGELCLGETDKLIF.

In its sample, this clone was seen a few times. The chain joins TRDV1 to TRDJ1; 7 positions agree with TRDD3. CDR3 size: 23 residues. V was pared by 5 bases and J by 0 bases, with 30 bases of the junction left unmatched. Germline CDR1 and CDR2: TSWWSYY and QGS. CDR3 nucleotides: TGTGCTCTTGGGACCATCTACGGAGGCGTCCATCTCCCTGGGGGTCCCTACACCGATAAACTCATCTTT. Its translation is CALGTIYGGVHLPGGPYTDKLIF.

This clone came up a few times. The sample contains more than one DNA sequence encoding this CDR3. The J gene is TRDJ3, the V gene TRDV2; a possible D gene is TRDD3 (5 bases). CDR1 is GEAIGNYY and CDR2 is EKD in the germline V gene. Trimming took off 0 bases at V and 0 bases at J, with 20 bases between the two ends. This CDR3 has 21 amino acids. The CDR3 coding sequence is TGTGCCTGTGACACCGATCCCGCCTCGGGGGTCAGCTCCTGGGACACCCGACAGATGTTTTTC. This codes for CACDTDPASGVSSWDTRQMFF.

This clone was found a few times. V and J are TRDV1 and TRDJ2; TRDD3 matches at 9 bases. Losses at the gene ends were 6 bases for V and 1 base for J; bases not matched to a gene: 24. Germline V lookup: CDR1 TSWWSYY, CDR2 QGS. This CDR3 region has 22 residues. CDR3 DNA sequence: TGTGCTCTTGGATCCCCCCTACGCGGGTACTGGGGGAGGCCCTTTTTGACAGCACAACTCTTCTTT. This translates into CALGSPLRGYWGRPFLTAQLFF.

This clone is classed as medium-sized (0.01 to 0.1%). The CDR3 DNA follows: TGTGCCTGTGACCTCGTTAAACTGGGGGATACCCCTTACACCGATAAACTCATCTTT. Translation: CACDLVKLGDTPYTDKLIF. V is TRDV2 and J is TRDJ1; TRDD3 aligns across 12 bases. The J segment lost 0 bases and the V segment lost 3 bases, leaving 13 bases of the junction unmatched. Germline V gene sequence: CDR1 GEAIGNYY, CDR2 EKD. The CDR3 has 19 residues.

This clone counts as medium-sized. The genes are TRDV2 and TRDJ3, with TRDD3 identical over 9 bases. There are 19 residues in the CDR3. J was trimmed by 0 bases and V by 0 bases; bases with no gene match: 5. From germline, CDR1 is GEAIGNYY and CDR2 EKD. CDR3: CACDTLGDSSSWDTRQMFF. The DNA of the CDR3 is TGTGCCTGTGACACCCTGGGGGATTCGAGCTCCTGGGACACCCGACAGATGTTTTTC.

The chain links TRDV2 to TRDJ3, with 12 positions matching TRDD3. The CDR3 loop spans 23 amino acids. J lost 0 bases, V lost 4 bases, and 18 bases had no gene match. The germline V gene encodes CDR1 GEAIGNYY and CDR2 EKD. CDR3 region: CACETALGDTTLLSSWDTRQMFF. In nucleotides, the CDR3 is TGTGCCTGTGAGACCGCACTGGGGGATACTACTCTCCTTAGCTCCTGGGACACCCGACAGATGTTTTTC.

Only a few counts were recorded for this clone. The CDR3 sequence is CALGELGTGNLLGDQSSWDTRQMFF. CDR3 coding DNA: TGTGCTCTTGGGGAACTGGGGACGGGTAATCTACTGGGGGATCAGAGCTCCTGGGACACCCGACAGATGTTTTTC. V is TRDV1 and J is TRDJ3; 10 bases are a match to TRDD3. Trimming at V came to 0 bases and at J to 0 bases, leaving 20 bases not matched to a gene. Germline V CDR1 and CDR2: TSWWSYY, QGS. The CDR3 has 25 residues.

This clone occurred a few times. The chain uses TRDV1 and TRDJ1; D not certain. The CDR3 loop spans 18 amino acids. The V gene's germline CDR1 is TSWWSYY and CDR2 QGS. The V and J ends lost 4 bases and 0 bases respectively, with 21 bases between them. As DNA, the CDR3 is TGTGCTCTTGGGGGCGACTTTTTAGGGGTACAGTACACCGATAAACTCATCTTT. Translated: CALGGDFLGVQYTDKLIF.

The chain combines TRDV3 with TRDJ1; tentatively, D is TRDD3 (6 bases). CDR3 length: 15 residues. Between the trimmed V and J ends, which lost 1 base and 6 bases, there was a span of 21 bases. Germline V CDR1 and CDR2: TVYSNPD, GDNSRS (reference sequence). CDR3 DNA: TGTGCCTTTATCTACACTGTTGGATACTACTATAAACTCATCTTT. This sequence encodes CAFIYTVGYYYKLIF.

The chain carries TRDV2 and TRDJ3, with D possibly matching TRDD3 (6 bases). In germline, CDR1 is GEAIGNYY, CDR2 EKD. The CDR3 totals 19 residues. V was pared by 0 bases and J by 0 bases, with 14 bases between. The CDR3 nucleotides are TGTGCCTGTGACACCGGAGGCGGGGGACCCTCCTGGGACACCCGACAGATGTTTTTC. Protein sequence: CACDTGGGGPSWDTRQMFF.

The chain has TRDV2 and TRDJ3; 7 bases agree with TRDD3. V shed 0 bases, J shed 0 bases, and the junction held 7 bases outside the gene matches. Germline V gene lookup returns CDR1 GEAIGNYY and CDR2 EKD. The CDR3 is made up of 19 amino acids. DNA for the CDR3: TGTGCCTGTGACACCGGGTACTGGGGTACCTCCTGGGACACCCGACAGATGTTTTTC. Protein: CACDTGYWGTSWDTRQMFF.

This clone has more than one count but fewer than ten. The chain has TRDV1 and TRDJ2; TRDD3 aligns across 10 bases. This CDR3 is built from 17 residues. With V trimmed by 3 bases and J by 0 bases, 4 bases remained unmatched. Per germline, CDR1 TSWWSYY and CDR2 QGS. The CDR3: CALGEYWGMALTAQLFF. The CDR3 coding sequence is TGTGCTCTTGGGGAGTACTGGGGGATGGCTTTGACAGCACAACTCTTCTTT.

V and J are TRDV2 and TRDJ2, with 13 bases identical to TRDD3. V lost 1 base and J lost 3; bases outside the gene matches: 19. This CDR3 region has 22 residues. Germline V gene data show CDR1 as GEAIGNYY and CDR2 as EKD. Here the CDR3 reads CACDTFLGALYWGIRMTAQLFF. CDR3 DNA: TGTGCCTGTGACACTTTTCTGGGGGCCCTGTACTGGGGGATACGCATGACAGCACAACTCTTCTTT.

On this clone itself: This may be a read error, as it is one base from a much larger clone. CDR3 DNA sequence: TGTGCCTGTGACGGGGGACATCCTACAGCACAACTCTTCTTT. Translated, it gives CACDGGHPTAQLFF. The gene calls are TRDV2 and TRDJ2; D possibly corresponds to TRDD3 (6 bases). Trimming took 3 bases from V and 5 from J, leaving 12 bases between them. The CDR3 spans 14 residues. Germline loops: CDR1 GEAIGNYY, CDR2 EKD.

In its sample, this clone was seen a few times. The sample holds other DNA sequences that translate to the same CDR3. The rearrangement joins TRDV1 to TRDJ1; 9 bases are a match to TRDD3. Germline CDR1 TSWWSYY, CDR2 QGS. This CDR3 contains 18 residues. The V and J ends lost 2 bases and 0 bases, in that order; junction bases with no gene match: 10. CDR3 sequence: CALGEGLPSGGYTDKLIF. The CDR3 coding sequence is TGTGCTCTTGGGGAAGGCCTTCCTTCTGGGGGATACACCGATAAACTCATCTTT.

The rearrangement joins TRDV3 to TRDJ1; 9 positions match TRDD3. V lost 2 bases and J lost 0; bases outside the gene matches: 19. The CDR3 spans 19 residues. Germline-derived CDR1 and CDR2 are TVYSNPD and GDNSRS (reference sequence). The CDR3 DNA reads TGTGCCTTTTTTAAGCCCCGTTTCTACTGGGGGACGTACACCGATAAACTCATCTTT. This translates into CAFFKPRFYWGTYTDKLIF.

This clone has a handful of counts. The CDR3 sequence is CALGELPYLRPRGGLIF. In DNA, the CDR3 is TGTGCTCTTGGGGAACTCCCCTACTTACGGCCCCGCGGGGGGCTCATCTTT. The chain is built from TRDV1 and TRDJ1; D tentatively reads TRDD2 or TRDD3 (5 bases each). The CDR3 contains 17 residues. Trimming cost V 0 bases and J 11 bases, with 25 bases left between them. CDR1 is TSWWSYY and CDR2 is QGS in the germline V gene.